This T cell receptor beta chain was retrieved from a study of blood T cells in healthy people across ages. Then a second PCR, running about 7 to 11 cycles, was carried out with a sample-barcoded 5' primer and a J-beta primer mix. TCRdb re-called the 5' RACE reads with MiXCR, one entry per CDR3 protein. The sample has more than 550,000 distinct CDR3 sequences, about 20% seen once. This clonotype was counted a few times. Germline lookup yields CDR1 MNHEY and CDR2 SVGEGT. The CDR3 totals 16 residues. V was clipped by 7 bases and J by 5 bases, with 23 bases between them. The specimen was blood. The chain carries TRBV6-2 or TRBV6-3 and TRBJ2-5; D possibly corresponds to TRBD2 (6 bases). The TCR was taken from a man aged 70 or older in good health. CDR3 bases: TGTGCCAGCATCCCCCTCGGGACTCCGGTGCTCGAGACCCAGTACTTC. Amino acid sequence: CASIPLGTPVLETQYF.